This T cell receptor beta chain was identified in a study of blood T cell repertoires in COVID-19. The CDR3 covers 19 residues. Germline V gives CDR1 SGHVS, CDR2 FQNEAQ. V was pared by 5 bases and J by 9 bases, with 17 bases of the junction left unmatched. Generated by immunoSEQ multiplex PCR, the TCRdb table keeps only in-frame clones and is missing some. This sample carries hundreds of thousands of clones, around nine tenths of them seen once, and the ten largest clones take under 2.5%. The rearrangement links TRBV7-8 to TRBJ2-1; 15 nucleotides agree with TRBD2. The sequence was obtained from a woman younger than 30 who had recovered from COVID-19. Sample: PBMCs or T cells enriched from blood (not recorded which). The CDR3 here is CASSRPYSTRTSGGVEQFF. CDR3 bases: TGTGCCAGCAGCCGTCCCTACTCAACCCGGACTAGCGGGGGGGTTGAGCAGTTCTTC.